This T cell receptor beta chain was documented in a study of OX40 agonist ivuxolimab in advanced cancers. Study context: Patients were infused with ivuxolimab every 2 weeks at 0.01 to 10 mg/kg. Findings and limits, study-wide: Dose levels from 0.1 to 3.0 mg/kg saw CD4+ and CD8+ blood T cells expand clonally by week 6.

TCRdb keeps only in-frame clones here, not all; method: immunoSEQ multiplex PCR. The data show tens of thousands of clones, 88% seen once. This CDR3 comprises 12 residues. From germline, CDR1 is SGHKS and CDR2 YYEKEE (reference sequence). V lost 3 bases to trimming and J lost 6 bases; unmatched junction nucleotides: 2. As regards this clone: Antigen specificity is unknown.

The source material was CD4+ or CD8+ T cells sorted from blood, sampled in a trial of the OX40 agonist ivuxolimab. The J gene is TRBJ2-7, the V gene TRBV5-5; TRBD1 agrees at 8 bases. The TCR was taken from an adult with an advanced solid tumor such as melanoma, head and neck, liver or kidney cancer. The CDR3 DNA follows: TGTGCCAGCAGCTCCACAGGGGGCGAGCAGTACTTC. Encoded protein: CASSSTGGEQYF.